One and the same sample provided the 22 T cell receptor beta chains below, sequenced in a study of shared clonotypes between healthy human individuals. Here immunoSEQ multiplex PCR was the method, and the copy in TCRdb shows in-frame clones only, minus some. The sample contains 950,000 to 1,100,000 clones, roughly 74% of which appear only once. The sample was memory CD4+ T cells from PBMCs. Subset given: CD45RA-negative fraction. The receptors originated from a man aged 18 to 29 in good health. Some clones in this sample may be carry-over from other donors' samples.

The J gene is TRBJ2-2, the V gene TRBV19; D uncertain. Germline loops: CDR1 LNHDA, CDR2 SQIVND (reference sequence). V lost 4 bases and J lost 0, with 9 bases in between. The CDR3 contains 15 residues. CDR3 sequence: CASSRGSPNTGELFF. DNA of the CDR3: TGTGCCAGTAGTAGGGGTAGTCCGAACACCGGGGAGCTGTTTTTT.

CDR3 residues: CASSSLNTGELFF. In DNA form, the CDR3 reads TGTGCCAGCAGTTCCCTGAACACCGGGGAGCTGTTTTTT. The chain links TRBV6-5 to TRBJ2-2; no clear D. There are 13 residues in the CDR3. Per germline, CDR1 MNHEY and CDR2 SVGAGI. Trimming removed 4 bases from V and 1 base from J, with 4 bases in between.

V usage is TRBV5-1 and J usage is TRBJ2-1; 10 bases are a match to TRBD2. From germline, CDR1 is SGHRS and CDR2 YFSETQ. The CDR3 has 15 residues. V shed 4 bases and J 9 bases; nucleotides not matched to a gene: 10. CDR3 bases: TGCGCCAGCAGCGGTACTAGCGGGATGGTTGGTGAGCAGTTCTTC. As protein: CASSGTSGMVGEQFF.

This clone was observed many times. The identical CDR3 is also encoded by other nucleotide sequences in the sample. This chain connects TRBV5-1 to TRBJ1-1, with no clear D. Trimming removed 0 bases from V and 11 bases from J, with 20 bases in between. CDR1 and CDR2 from the germline V gene are SGHRS and YFSETQ. The CDR3 loop spans 15 amino acids. The CDR3 sequence is CASSLGFSDFGRAFF. For the CDR3, the DNA is TGCGCCAGCAGCTTGGGGTTCTCGGACTTCGGTAGGGCTTTCTTT.

The chain recombines TRBV10-3 with TRBJ1-2; D call uncertain. The CDR3 covers 15 residues. V lost 4 bases, J lost 3 bases, and 15 bases lay in between. CDR1 and CDR2 (germline): ENHRY, SYGVKD. The CDR3 here is CAISAIFQVYYGYTF. The CDR3 DNA is TGTGCCATCAGTGCGATATTCCAGGTTTACTATGGCTACACCTTC.

This chain joins TRBV7-8 and TRBJ2-7; maybe TRBD2 (5 bases). Germline CDR1 reads SGHVS; CDR2 reads FQNEAQ. V dropped 1 base and J dropped 3 bases, with 10 bases sitting between them. This CDR3 has 14 amino acids. Here the CDR3 DNA reads TGTGCCAGCAGCTTAGGGAGAGGGAGCTACGAGCAGTACTTC. It codes for CASSLGRGSYEQYF.

This clone was counted only a few times. The V and J genes are TRBV6-1 and TRBJ2-5; tentatively, D is TRBD1 (6 bases). The V and J ends lost 8 bases and 1 base respectively, with 14 bases between them. The V gene's germline CDR1 is MNHNS and CDR2 SASEGT. This CDR3 spans 14 amino acids. CDR3 sequence (DNA): TGTGCCAGCGGGTGGGGGCAGGTCCAAGAGACCCAGTACTTC. Its protein is CASGWGQVQETQYF.

Here the CDR3 reads CASSESGWGVFF. The CDR3, as DNA: TGTGCCAGCAGTGAAAGCGGGTGGGGGGTGTTTTTT. The chain has TRBV2 and TRBJ2-2; D is perhaps TRBD2 (6 bases). The CDR3 extends over 12 amino acids. Germline CDR1 and CDR2: SNHLY and FYNNEI. The V gene lost 2 bases and the J gene lost 15 bases, with 13 bases spanning the gap.

DNA of the CDR3: TGTGCCAGCAGCCAGCCAGGACACCAAATCTATGGCTACACCTTC. This gives the protein CASSQPGHQIYGYTF. J is TRBJ1-2 and V is TRBV28; tentatively, D is TRBD1 (5 bases). Germline CDR1 MDHEN, CDR2 SYDVKM. V gave up 6 bases and J gave up 4 bases, with 18 bases separating them. The CDR3 totals 15 residues.

The V call is TRBV6-6, the J call TRBJ2-1; D perhaps matches TRBD1 (6 bases). CDR1 is MNHNY and CDR2 is SVGAGI in the germline V gene (reference sequence). Trimming took off 0 bases at V and 8 bases at J, with 17 bases between the two ends. The CDR3 extends over 16 amino acids. CDR3 bases: TGTGCCAGCAGTTACTCGAGACAGGCAGCCTGGGATGAGCAGTTCTTC. Translating gives CASSYSRQAAWDEQFF.

The rearrangement links TRBV5-4 to TRBJ2-3, with TRBD2 identical over 13 bases. Germline V CDR1 and CDR2: SGHNT, YYREEE (reference sequence). The CDR3 loop spans 19 amino acids. J gave up 1 base and V 4 bases, and 12 bases lay outside the gene matches. CDR3 nucleotide sequence: TGTGCCAGCAGCCAAGAAGGTACTAGCGGGAGGGCCGGCACAGATACGCAGTATTTT. The encoded protein is CASSQEGTSGRAGTDTQYF.

The chain carries TRBV6-5 and TRBJ1-2; D uncertain. CDR3 length equals 12 residues. Germline assignment: CDR1 MNHEY and CDR2 SVGAGI. Deletions cut 5 bases from V and 8 bases from J, with 12 bases between. The CDR3 DNA sequence: TGTGCCAGCAGTCCTGGGGTCGGAGGCTACACCTTC. Translating gives CASSPGVGGYTF.

The chain employs TRBV5-1 and TRBJ2-3, with D possibly being TRBD1 or TRBD2 (5 bases each). CDR1 and CDR2 from the germline V gene are SGHRS and YFSETQ. The CDR3 runs 15 residues. V was shortened by 6 bases and J by 2 bases, with 16 bases between the two germline ends. For the CDR3, the DNA is TGCGCCAGCAACAATGATAGGGGAGCCACAGATACGCAGTATTTT. It is translated as CASNNDRGATDTQYF. The full variable domain, with the rest looked up from reference TRBV5-1 and TRBJ2-3, is KAGVTQTPRYLIKTRGQQVTLSCSPISGHRSVSWYQQTPGQGLQFLFEYFSETQRNKGNFPGRFSGRQFSNSRSEMNVSTLELGDSALYLCASNNDRGATDTQYFGPGTRLTVL.

The chain is built from TRBV7-8 and TRBJ1-1; D uncertain. The CDR3 runs to 14 residues. Germline V gives CDR1 SGHVS, CDR2 FQNEAQ. Trimming stripped 2 bases from V and 1 base from J, with 8 bases between. The DNA for the CDR3 is TGTGCCAGCAGCTTAATTGCGGGGAACACTGAAGCTTTCTTT. As protein: CASSLIAGNTEAFF.

The V call is TRBV19, the J call TRBJ1-1; no clear D. The length of the CDR3 is 15 residues. The germline V gene encodes CDR1 LNHDA and CDR2 SQIVND (reference sequence). V lost 4 bases, J lost 3 bases, and 15 bases lay in between. The CDR3 region is CASSTLPRWDTEAFF. The CDR3 DNA reads as TGTGCCAGTAGTACCCTCCCAAGGTGGGACACTGAAGCTTTCTTT.

The genes are TRBV4-1 and TRBJ2-2; 8 bases fit TRBD2. There are 16 residues in the CDR3. Germline CDR1 MGHRA, CDR2 YSYEKL. V lost 4 bases and J lost 1; bases outside the gene matches: 5. The CDR3 DNA follows: TGCGCCAGCAGCCGCCCCGGGGGGGGGAACACCGGGGAGCTGTTTTTT. It codes for CASSRPGGGNTGELFF.

The chain links TRBV6-5 to TRBJ2-3; 11 bases match TRBD2. The trim removed 10 bases at V and 7 bases at J, leaving 13 bases unmatched. The CDR3 has 15 amino acids. The V gene's germline CDR1 is MNHEY and CDR2 SVGAGI. The CDR3 region is CATTKPGLAAHTQYF. In DNA, the CDR3 is TGTGCCACCACCAAGCCGGGACTAGCGGCCCATACGCAGTATTTT.

V is TRBV19 and J is TRBJ2-7; D may be TRBD1 (5 bases). Trimming removed 8 bases from V and 5 bases from J, with 10 bases in between. The germline CDR1 and CDR2 sequences are LNHDA and SQIVND (reference sequence). This CDR3 is 11 amino acids long. The CDR3 protein is CASGAWDEQYF. CDR3 bases: TGTGCCAGTGGGGCGTGGGACGAGCAGTACTTC.

The chain couples TRBV28 to TRBJ1-5; perhaps TRBD1 as D (5 bases). Trimming cost V 3 bases and J 6 bases, with 15 bases left between them. Germline-derived CDR1 and CDR2 are MDHEN and SYDVKM. The CDR3 sequence is 15 residues long. CDR3 nucleotides: TGTGCCAGCAGTTTTGGAGGGCAGGGAGGTCAGCCCCAGCATTTT. Translating gives CASSFGGQGGQPQHF.

V usage is TRBV7-2 and J usage is TRBJ2-5; D may be TRBD2 (6 bases). The CDR3 runs 14 residues. Per germline, CDR1 SGHTA and CDR2 FQGNSA. V was trimmed by 1 base and J by 5 bases, leaving 11 bases between them. The CDR3 DNA reads TGTGCCAGCAGCTTAGTGCTAGCGATGGAGACCCAGTACTTC. It codes for CASSLVLAMETQYF. The full variable domain, completed using reference TRBV7-2 and TRBJ2-5, is GAGVSQSPSNKVTEKGKDVELRCDPISGHTALYWYRQSLGQGLEFLIYFQGNSAPDKSGLPSDRFSAERTGGSVSTLTIQRTQQEDSAVYLCASSLVLAMETQYFGPGTRLLVL.

Concerning this clone: A far larger clone lies a single base away; this is likely a read error. The rearrangement links TRBV5-6 to TRBJ1-4; possible D gene TRBD1, 6 bases. The V end was cut by 4 bases, the J end by 5 bases, with 9 bases between. Germline values: CDR1 SGHDT, CDR2 YYEEEE. The CDR3 runs to 13 residues. CDR3 DNA sequence: TGTGCCAGCAGCCGGACAGAGAATGAAAAACTGTTTTTT. This sequence encodes CASSRTENEKLFF.

This chain links TRBV5-4 with TRBJ2-7; TRBD2 matches 12 bases. CDR1 and CDR2 from the germline V gene are SGHNT and YYREEE (reference sequence). This CDR3 comprises 17 residues. V gave up 0 bases and J gave up 4 bases; unmatched junction bases: 8. The CDR3: CASSLGPSGRASYEQYF. The DNA for the CDR3 is TGTGCCAGCAGCTTGGGCCCTAGCGGGAGGGCCTCGTACGAGCAGTACTTC.